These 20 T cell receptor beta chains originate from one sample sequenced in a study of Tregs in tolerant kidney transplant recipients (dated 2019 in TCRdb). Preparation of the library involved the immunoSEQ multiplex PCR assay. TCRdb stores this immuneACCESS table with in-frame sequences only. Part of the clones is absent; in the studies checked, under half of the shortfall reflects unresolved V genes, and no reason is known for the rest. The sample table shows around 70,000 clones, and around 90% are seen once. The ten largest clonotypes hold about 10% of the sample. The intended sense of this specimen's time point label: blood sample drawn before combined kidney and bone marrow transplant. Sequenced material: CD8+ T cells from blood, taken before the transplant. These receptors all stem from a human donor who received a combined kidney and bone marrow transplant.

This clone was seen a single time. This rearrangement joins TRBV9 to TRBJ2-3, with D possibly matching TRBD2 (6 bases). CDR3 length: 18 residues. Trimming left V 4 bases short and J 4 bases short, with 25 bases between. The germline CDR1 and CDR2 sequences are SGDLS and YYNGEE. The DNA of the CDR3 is TGTGCCAGCAGCCCTCCAACTATGACTACGGGGGAGGCAGATACGCAGTATTTT. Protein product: CASSPPTMTTGEADTQYF.

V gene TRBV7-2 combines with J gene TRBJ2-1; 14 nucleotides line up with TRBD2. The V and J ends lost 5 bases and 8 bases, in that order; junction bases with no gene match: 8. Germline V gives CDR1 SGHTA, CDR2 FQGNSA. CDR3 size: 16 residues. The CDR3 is CASSKGLAGGGYEQFF. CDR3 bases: TGTGCCAGCAGCAAAGGACTAGCGGGAGGAGGTTATGAGCAGTTCTTC.

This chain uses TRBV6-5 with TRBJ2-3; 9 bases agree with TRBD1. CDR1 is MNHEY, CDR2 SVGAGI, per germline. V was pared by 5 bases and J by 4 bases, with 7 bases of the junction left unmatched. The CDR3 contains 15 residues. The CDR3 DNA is TGTGCCAGCAGTGGGGGACAGGGACGCGCAGATACGCAGTATTTT. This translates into CASSGGQGRADTQYF.

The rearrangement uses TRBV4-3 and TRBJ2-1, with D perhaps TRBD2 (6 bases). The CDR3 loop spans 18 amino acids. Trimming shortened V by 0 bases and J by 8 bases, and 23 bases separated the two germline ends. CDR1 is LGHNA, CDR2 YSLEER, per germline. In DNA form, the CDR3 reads TGCGCCAGCAGCCAAGATTTGTCGCGGGCTAGCGACGGTGATGAGCAGTTCTTC. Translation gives CASSQDLSRASDGDEQFF.

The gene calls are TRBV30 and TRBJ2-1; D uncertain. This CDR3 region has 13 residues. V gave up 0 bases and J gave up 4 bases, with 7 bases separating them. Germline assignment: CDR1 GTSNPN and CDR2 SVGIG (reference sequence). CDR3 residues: CAWSVLRYNEQFF. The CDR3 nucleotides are TGTGCCTGGAGTGTACTACGGTACAATGAGCAGTTCTTC.

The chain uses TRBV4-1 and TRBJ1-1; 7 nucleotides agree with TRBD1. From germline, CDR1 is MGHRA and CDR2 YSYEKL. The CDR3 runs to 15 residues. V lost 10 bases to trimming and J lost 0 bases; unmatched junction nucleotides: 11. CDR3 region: CATQGTENMNTEAFF. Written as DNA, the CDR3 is TGCGCCACCCAAGGGACAGAAAATATGAACACTGAAGCTTTCTTT.

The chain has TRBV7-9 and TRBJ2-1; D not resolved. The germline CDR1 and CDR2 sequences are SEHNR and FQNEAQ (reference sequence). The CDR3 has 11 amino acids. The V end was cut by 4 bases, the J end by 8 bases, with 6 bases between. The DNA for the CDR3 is TGTGCCAGCAGCTATCGGGATGAGCAGTTCTTC. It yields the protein CASSYRDEQFF.

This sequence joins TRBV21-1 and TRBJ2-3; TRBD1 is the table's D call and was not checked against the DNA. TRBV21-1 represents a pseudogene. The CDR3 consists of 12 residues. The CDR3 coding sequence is TGTGCCAGCAGGCCCAGGTCAGATACGCAGTATTTT. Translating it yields CASRPRSDTQYF.

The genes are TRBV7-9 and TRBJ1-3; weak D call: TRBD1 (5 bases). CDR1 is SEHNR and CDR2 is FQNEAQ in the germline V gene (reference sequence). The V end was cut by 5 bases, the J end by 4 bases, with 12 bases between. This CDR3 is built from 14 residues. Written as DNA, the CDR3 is TGTGCCAGCAGCGCCAGGGATTCCGGAAACACCATATATTTT. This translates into CASSARDSGNTIYF. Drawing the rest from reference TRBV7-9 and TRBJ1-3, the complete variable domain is DTGVSQNPRHKITKRGQNVTFRCDPISEHNRLYWYRQTLGQGPEFLTYFQNEAQLEKSRLLSDRFSAERPKGSFSTLEIQRTEQGDSAMYLCASSARDSGNTIYFGEGSWLTVV.

The CDR3 spells CSVSSSYTGELFF. CDR3 DNA sequence: TGCAGCGTTTCTAGCAGTTACACCGGGGAGCTGTTTTTT. The rearrangement joins TRBV29-1 to TRBJ2-2, with a possible D match to TRBD2 (5 bases). CDR1 and CDR2 from the germline V gene are SQVTM and ANQGSEA. Trimming pared 5 bases from V and 3 bases from J, leaving 10 bases between. The CDR3 sequence is 13 residues long.

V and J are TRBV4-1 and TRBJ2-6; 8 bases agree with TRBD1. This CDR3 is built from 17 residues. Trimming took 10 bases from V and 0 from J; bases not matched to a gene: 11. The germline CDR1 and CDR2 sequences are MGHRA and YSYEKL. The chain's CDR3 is CAKSGTGLYSGANVLTF. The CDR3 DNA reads TGCGCCAAGTCCGGGACAGGACTATACTCTGGGGCCAACGTCCTGACTTTC.

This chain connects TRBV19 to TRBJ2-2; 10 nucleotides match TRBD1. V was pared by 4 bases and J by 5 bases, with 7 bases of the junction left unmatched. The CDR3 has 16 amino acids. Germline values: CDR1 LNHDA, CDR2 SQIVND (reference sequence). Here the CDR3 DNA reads TGTGCCAGTAGTACCGCCCGGACAGGGGGGACCGGGGAGCTGTTTTTT. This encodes CASSTARTGGTGELFF.

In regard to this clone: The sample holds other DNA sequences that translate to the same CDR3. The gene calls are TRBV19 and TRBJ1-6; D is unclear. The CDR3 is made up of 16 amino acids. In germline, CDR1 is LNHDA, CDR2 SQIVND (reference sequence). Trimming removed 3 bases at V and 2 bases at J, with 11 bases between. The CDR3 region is CASSISDNAYNSPLHF. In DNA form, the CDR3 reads TGTGCCAGTAGTATCTCCGACAATGCCTATAATTCACCCCTCCACTTT.

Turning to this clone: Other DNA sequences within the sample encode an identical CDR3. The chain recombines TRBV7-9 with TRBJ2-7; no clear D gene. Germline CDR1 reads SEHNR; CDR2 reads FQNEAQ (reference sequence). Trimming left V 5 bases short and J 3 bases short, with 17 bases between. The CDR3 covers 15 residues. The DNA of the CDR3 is TGTGCCAGCAGCCCACCGTTTGACAAGCTCTACGAGCAGTACTTC. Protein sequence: CASSPPFDKLYEQYF.

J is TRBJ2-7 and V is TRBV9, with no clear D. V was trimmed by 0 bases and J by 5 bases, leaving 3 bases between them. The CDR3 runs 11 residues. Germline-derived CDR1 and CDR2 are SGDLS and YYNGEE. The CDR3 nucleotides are TGTGCCAGCAGCGTAGGCGACGAGCAGTACTTC. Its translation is CASSVGDEQYF.

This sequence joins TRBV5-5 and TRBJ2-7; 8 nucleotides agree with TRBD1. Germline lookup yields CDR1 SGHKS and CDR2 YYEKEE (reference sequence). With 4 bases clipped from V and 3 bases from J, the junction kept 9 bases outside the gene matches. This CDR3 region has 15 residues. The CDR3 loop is CASSTHDRGIYEQYF. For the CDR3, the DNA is TGTGCCAGCAGCACACACGACAGGGGAATCTACGAGCAGTACTTC.

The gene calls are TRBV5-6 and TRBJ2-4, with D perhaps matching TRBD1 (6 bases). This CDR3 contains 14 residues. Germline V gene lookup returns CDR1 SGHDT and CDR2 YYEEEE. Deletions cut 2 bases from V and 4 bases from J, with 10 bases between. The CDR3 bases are TGTGCCAGCAGCTTTTCCCAGGGGAAAAACATTCAGTACTTC. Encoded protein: CASSFSQGKNIQYF.

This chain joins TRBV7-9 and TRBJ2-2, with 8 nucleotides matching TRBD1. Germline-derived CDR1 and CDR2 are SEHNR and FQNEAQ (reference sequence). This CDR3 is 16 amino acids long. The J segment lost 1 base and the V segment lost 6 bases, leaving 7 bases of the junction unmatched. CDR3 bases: TGTGCCAGCAGAGACGCCGGGACAGGGAACACCGGGGAGCTGTTTTTT. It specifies CASRDAGTGNTGELFF.

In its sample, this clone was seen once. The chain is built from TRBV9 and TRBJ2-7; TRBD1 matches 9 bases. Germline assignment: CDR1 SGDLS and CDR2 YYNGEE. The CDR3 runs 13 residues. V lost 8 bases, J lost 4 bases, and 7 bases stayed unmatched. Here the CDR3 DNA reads TGTGCCAGTTCGACAGGGGGATCTTACGAGCAGTACTTC. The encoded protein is CASSTGGSYEQYF. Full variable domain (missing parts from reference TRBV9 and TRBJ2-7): DSGVTQTPKHLITATGQRVTLRCSPRSGDLSVYWYQQSLDQGLQFLIQYYNGEERAKGNILERFSAQQFPDLHSELNLSSLELGDSALYFCASSTGGSYEQYFGPGTRLTVT.

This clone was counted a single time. The DNA for the CDR3 is TGTGCCAGCTCACTGGAGCCATCCTACGAGCAGTACTTC. Encoded protein: CASSLEPSYEQYF. The gene calls are TRBV18 and TRBJ2-7; D is ambiguous. The germline gives CDR1 KGHSH, CDR2 LQKENI. The CDR3 is 13 amino acids. V gave up 4 bases and J gave up 1 base, with 8 bases separating them.